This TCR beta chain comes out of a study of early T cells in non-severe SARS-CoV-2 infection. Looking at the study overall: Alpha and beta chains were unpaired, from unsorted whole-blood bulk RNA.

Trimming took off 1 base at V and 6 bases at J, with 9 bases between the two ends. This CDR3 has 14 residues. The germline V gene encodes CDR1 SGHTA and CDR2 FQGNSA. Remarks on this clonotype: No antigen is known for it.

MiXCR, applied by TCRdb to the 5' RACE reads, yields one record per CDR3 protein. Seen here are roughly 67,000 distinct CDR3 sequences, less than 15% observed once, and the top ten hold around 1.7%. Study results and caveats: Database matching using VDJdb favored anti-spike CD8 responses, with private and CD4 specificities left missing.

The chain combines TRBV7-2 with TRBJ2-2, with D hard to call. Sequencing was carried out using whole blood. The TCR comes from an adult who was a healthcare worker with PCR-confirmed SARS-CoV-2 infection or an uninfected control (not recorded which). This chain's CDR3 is CASSLVGWSGELFF. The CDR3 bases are TGTGCCAGCAGCTTAGTTGGTTGGTCCGGGGAGCTGTTTTTT.